Below, 11 T cell receptor beta chains from the same sample are listed, as sequenced in a study of cytomegalovirus exposure and HLA in healthy donors. The study ran its PCR with 60 Vbeta and 13 Jbeta primers. Using immunoSEQ multiplex PCR, the repertoire was profiled, and TCRdb retains in-frame clones only, with some absent. The data hold about 200,000 clones, with 65% to 85% observed a single time. The sequenced sample consisted of PBMCs. These receptors originate from a man in his forties in good health and CMV-seropositive.

V and J are TRBV28 and TRBJ1-4, with TRBD1 matching 10 bases. CDR1 is MDHEN and CDR2 is SYDVKM in the germline V gene. V lost 3 bases, J lost 5 bases, and 3 bases stayed unmatched. This CDR3 contains 15 residues. CDR3: CASSLGGQGNEKLFF. CDR3 sequence (DNA): TGTGCCAGCAGTTTGGGGGGACAGGGGAATGAAAAACTGTTTTTT.

The chain uses TRBV10-2 and TRBJ1-2, with a tentative D call TRBD1 (5 bases). The germline V gene has CDR1 WSHSY and CDR2 SAAADI. The CDR3 has 15 residues. V was cut by 0 bases and J by 5 bases, with 13 bases left in between. In DNA, the CDR3 is TGCGCCAGCAGTGAGTCAAATAGGGACTTTTATGGCTACACCTTC. Amino acid sequence: CASSESNRDFYGYTF.

This chain links TRBV5-6 with TRBJ1-2, with D perhaps matching TRBD1 (6 bases). The CDR3 has 15 residues. Per germline, CDR1 SGHDT and CDR2 YYEEEE. V lost 6 bases and J 7 bases, leaving 22 bases between the germline ends. The CDR3 nucleotides read TGTGCCAGCACTCTAAAAACATCGGGGGGCATTGGCTACACCTTC. This codes for CASTLKTSGGIGYTF. The full variable domain, with the rest looked up from reference TRBV5-6 and TRBJ1-2, is DAGVTQSPTHLIKTRGQQVTLRCSPKSGHDTVSWYQQALGQGPQFIFQYYEEEERQRGNFPDRFSGHQFPNYSSELNVNALLLGDSALYLCASTLKTSGGIGYTFGSGTRLTVV.

The rearrangement joins TRBV18 to TRBJ1-6; the match to TRBD1 covers 9 bases. Unmatched junction bases numbered 2, after V lost 2 bases and J lost 6 bases. CDR3 length: 15 residues. Per the germline V gene, CDR1 is KGHSH and CDR2 is LQKENI. In nucleotides, the CDR3 is TGTGCCAGCTCACCAGGACAGGGGATTAATTCACCCCTCCACTTT. Amino acids: CASSPGQGINSPLHF.

This clone was observed a single time. The chain links TRBV27 to TRBJ2-3; 9 bases line up with TRBD2. Germline loops: CDR1 MNHEY, CDR2 SMNVEV (reference sequence). CDR3 length equals 15 residues. V lost 6 bases, J lost 5 bases, and 9 bases stayed unmatched. CDR3 nucleotides: TGTGCCAGCAGACTATATAGCGGGAGAAAAGATACGCAGTATTTT. It yields the protein CASRLYSGRKDTQYF.

The chain is built from TRBV27 and TRBJ1-4; 7 nucleotides line up with TRBD1. Per germline, CDR1 MNHEY and CDR2 SMNVEV (reference sequence). V lost 6 bases to trimming and J lost 6 bases; unmatched junction nucleotides: 7. The CDR3 has 14 residues. The CDR3 nucleotides read TGTGCCAGCAGGCAGACAGGGTCCCATGAAAAACTGTTTTTT. Encoded protein: CASRQTGSHEKLFF.

J is TRBJ2-3 and V is TRBV5-1; D is possibly TRBD1 (6 bases). The length of the CDR3 is 15 residues. V was trimmed by 3 bases and J by 3 bases, leaving 14 bases between them. The germline CDR1 and CDR2 sequences are SGHRS and YFSETQ. The DNA for the CDR3 is TGCGCCAGCAGCTGGGCCGGACAGATGACAGATACGCAGTATTTT. Translation: CASSWAGQMTDTQYF.

This chain uses TRBV7-2 with TRBJ1-2, with TRBD1 matching over 12 bases. The germline V gene has CDR1 SGHTA and CDR2 FQGNSA. V lost 5 bases, J lost 8 bases, and 6 bases stayed unmatched. The CDR3 runs to 14 residues. The CDR3 nucleotides are TGTGCCAGCAGCAAGGGACAGGGGGCGCGGGGCTACACCTTC. Protein product: CASSKGQGARGYTF.

The chain combines TRBV7-2 with TRBJ2-2; TRBD1 is a possible D gene (6 bases). The length of the CDR3 is 14 residues. CDR1 and CDR2 from the germline V gene are SGHTA and FQGNSA. The germline V and J ends were trimmed by 5 bases and 4 bases, with 11 bases remaining between them. Here the CDR3 DNA reads TGTGCCAGCAGCCGGGACAAAGCCACCGGGGAGCTGTTTTTT. This sequence encodes CASSRDKATGELFF. Complete variable domain (other parts from reference TRBV7-2 and TRBJ2-2): GAGVSQSPSNKVTEKGKDVELRCDPISGHTALYWYRQSLGQGLEFLIYFQGNSAPDKSGLPSDRFSAERTGGSVSTLTIQRTQQEDSAVYLCASSRDKATGELFFGEGSRLTVL.

The rearrangement uses TRBV14 and TRBJ1-1, with a tentative D call TRBD1 (5 bases). The CDR3 has 14 residues. Germline assignment: CDR1 SGHDN and CDR2 FVKESK. Trimming cost V 4 bases and J 1 base, with 10 bases left between them. The chain's CDR3 is CASSPGLPNTEAFF. CDR3 nucleotide sequence: TGTGCCAGCAGCCCGGGACTTCCGAACACTGAAGCTTTCTTT.

This clone has a single count. This chain connects TRBV5-5 to TRBJ2-5, with 8 bases matching TRBD1. Per germline, CDR1 SGHKS and CDR2 YYEKEE (reference sequence). CDR3 length: 14 residues. Losses at the gene ends were 2 bases for V and 5 bases for J; bases not matched to a gene: 5. For the CDR3, the DNA is TGTGCCAGCAGCTTAGGACAGGGCTGGGAGACCCAGTACTTC. Its translation is CASSLGQGWETQYF.